A selection of T cell receptor beta chains follows, all from one sample in a study of cytomegalovirus exposure and HLA in healthy donors. Assay: immunoSEQ multiplex PCR; the TCRdb copy retains only in-frame clones and omits some. This sample has about 140,000 clones, with over 75% found just once. Sequencing was carried out using PBMCs. The receptor source for this set is a man aged 40-49 years in good health and CMV-seronegative. The CDR3 runs from the conserved cysteine through the conserved F or W. The D gene is left open where the match is weak. Part of the rows lack a size; the others show once, few, many or a class for expanded clones.

clone size | J gene | V gene | D gene | CDR3 protein | CDR3 DNA
NA | TRBJ1-5 | TRBV2 | TRBD1 | CASSRDRGNQPQHF | TGTGCCAGCAGTCGTGACAGGGGCAATCAGCCCCAGCATTTT
NA | TRBJ2-3 | TRBV11-3 | NA | CASSLGRGTDTQYF | TGTGCCAGCAGCTTAGGCAGGGGCACAGATACGCAGTATTTT
NA | TRBJ2-3 | TRBV5-1 | NA | CASREGELTSTDTQYF | TGCGCCAGCAGAGAGGGGGAACTAACTAGCACAGATACGCAGTATTTT
NA | TRBJ2-7 | TRBV13 | NA | CASSLGRGGANRLDEQYF | TGTGCCAGCAGCTTAGGCCGTGGAGGGGCTAATCGTCTGGACGAGCAGTACTTC
NA | TRBJ2-5 | TRBV2 | TRBD2 | CASRTRLAGQETQYF | TGTGCCAGCAGGACCCGACTAGCGGGACAAGAGACCCAGTACTTC
NA | TRBJ2-3 | TRBV5-1 | NA | CASSPWGVSTDTQYF | TGCGCCAGCAGCCCATGGGGGGTAAGCACAGATACGCAGTATTTT
NA | TRBJ2-7 | TRBV5-8 | NA | CASSLEIGAYEQYF | TGTGCCAGCAGCTTGGAGATCGGTGCCTACGAGCAGTACTTC
few | TRBJ1-6 | TRBV30 | TRBD1 | CAWTPGQGAQALHF | TGTGCCTGGACGCCAGGACAGGGGGCTCAGGCCCTCCACTTT
NA | TRBJ2-7 | TRBV7-2 | NA | CASSLGGLGAYEQYF | TGTGCCAGCAGCTTAGGGGGACTGGGAGCCTACGAGCAGTACTTC
NA | TRBJ2-2 | TRBV11-2 | NA | CASSLEQVTGELFF | TGTGCCAGCAGCTTAGAACAAGTCACCGGGGAGCTGTTTTTT
once | TRBJ2-5 | TRBV19 | NA | CASSIQGSETQYF | TGTGCCAGTAGTATCCAGGGCTCAGAGACCCAGTACTTC
NA | TRBJ1-4 | TRBV28 | NA | CASLGRTNLNEKLFF | TGTGCCAGCCTGGGCAGGACAAACCTTAATGAAAAACTGTTTTTT
NA | TRBJ2-5 | TRBV6-4 | TRBD2 | CASSVKQAGIQETQYF | TGTGCCAGCAGCGTCAAACAAGCGGGGATCCAAGAGACCCAGTACTTC
NA | TRBJ2-2 | TRBV5-6 | TRBD2 | CASSLAHAGGNTGELFF | TGTGCCAGCAGCTTGGCCCATGCGGGGGGGAACACCGGGGAGCTGTTTTTT
NA | TRBJ2-5 | TRBV27 | NA | CASSPPNRGRETQYF | TGTGCCAGCAGTCCCCCCAATAGGGGCCGGGAGACCCAGTACTTC
NA | TRBJ2-1 | TRBV6-1 | NA | CASSEPARSSYNEQFF | TGTGCCAGCAGTGAACCTGCGAGAAGCTCCTACAATGAGCAGTTCTTC
NA | TRBJ2-7 | TRBV15 | NA | CAPPGEQYF | TGTGCCCCCCCCGGGGAGCAGTACTTC
NA | TRBJ2-7 | TRBV28 | NA | CASSFLWEARTYEQYF | TGTGCCAGCAGTTTTTTGTGGGAGGCCCGGACCTACGAGCAGTACTTC
NA | TRBJ2-2 | TRBV2 | NA | CASSEQLNTGELFF | TGTGCCAGCAGTGAACAACTAAACACCGGGGAGCTGTTTTTT
NA | TRBJ2-5 | TRBV5-1 | TRBD2 | CASSIRGASGQETQYF | TGCGCCAGCAGCATAAGGGGGGCTAGCGGGCAAGAGACCCAGTACTTC
NA | TRBJ2-7 | TRBV28 | TRBD1 | CASTTPTGQGLYEQYF | TGTGCCAGCACTACCCCAACGGGACAGGGACTCTACGAGCAGTACTTC
NA | TRBJ1-6 | TRBV27 | NA | CASSLLGGGIHSPLHF | TGTGCCAGCAGTTTATTAGGCGGGGGGATCCATTCACCCCTCCACTTT
NA | TRBJ2-7 | TRBV27 | TRBD1 | CASSFGSGTGAYEQYF | TGTGCCAGCAGTTTCGGATCCGGGACAGGGGCCTACGAGCAGTACTTC
NA | TRBJ1-1 | TRBV19 | NA | CASRANTEAFF | TGTGCCAGTAGGGCGAACACTGAAGCTTTCTTT
few | TRBJ1-5 | TRBV28 | NA | CASSPINQPQHF | TGTGCCAGCAGCCCTATTAATCAGCCCCAGCATTTT
once | TRBJ2-5 | TRBV11-2 | NA | CASSLGLPTGLQETQYF | TGTGCCAGCAGCTTAGGCCTACCTACAGGATTACAAGAGACCCAGTACTTC
NA | TRBJ2-3 | TRBV19 | NA | CASRAGAGPNTQYF | TGTGCCAGTAGGGCGGGGGCAGGTCCCAATACGCAGTATTTT
once | TRBJ1-3 | TRBV14 | NA | CASSPHRGGKAGNTIYF | TGTGCCAGCAGCCCACATCGGGGGGGTAAAGCTGGAAACACCATATATTTT
NA | TRBJ2-7 | TRBV15 | TRBD1 | CATSRDKATGNHEQYF | TGTGCCACCAGCAGAGATAAAGCGACAGGGAACCACGAGCAGTACTTC
NA | TRBJ2-7 | TRBV21-1 | NA | CASSKWRGGHEQYF | TGTGCCAGCAGCAAATGGCGGGGGGGCCACGAGCAGTACTTC
NA | TRBJ2-1 | TRBV10-3 | TRBD1 | CAIHQGQGDNEQFF | TGTGCCATCCATCAGGGACAGGGTGACAATGAGCAGTTCTTC
NA | TRBJ2-7 | TRBV5-1 | NA | CASSLGGISQMHEQYF | TGCGCCAGCAGCTTGGGAGGGATCAGCCAAATGCACGAGCAGTACTTC
NA | TRBJ2-7 | TRBV7-8 | TRBD2 | CASSFGLASYEQYF | TGTGCCAGCAGCTTCGGACTAGCCTCCTACGAGCAGTACTTC
NA | TRBJ1-2 | TRBV10-3 | NA | CAITEGVRNYGYTF | TGTGCCATCACCGAAGGGGTCCGTAACTATGGCTACACCTTC
NA | TRBJ1-5 | TRBV5-6 | NA | CASSLRGGNQPQHF | TGTGCCAGCAGCTTGCGGGGGGGCAATCAGCCCCAGCATTTT
NA | TRBJ2-2 | TRBV7-2 | TRBD1 | CASSWQGADGELFF | TGTGCCAGCAGCTGGCAGGGGGCTGACGGGGAGCTGTTTTTT
NA | TRBJ2-7 | TRBV27 | TRBD2 | CASSWGGEQYF | TGTGCCAGCAGTTGGGGGGGTGAGCAGTACTTC
few | TRBJ2-5 | TRBV18 | TRBD2 | CASSPLASGRGAQETQYF | TGTGCCAGCTCACCACTAGCTAGCGGGAGAGGTGCCCAAGAGACCCAGTACTTC
NA | TRBJ2-7 | TRBV5-4 | TRBD2 | CASSLALASYEQYF | TGTGCCAGCAGCTTGGCACTAGCGTCCTACGAGCAGTACTTC
NA | TRBJ1-3 | TRBV6-1 | TRBD1 | CASSPDRGGNTIYF | TGTGCCAGCAGTCCAGACAGGGGTGGAAACACCATATATTTT
NA | TRBJ2-3 | TRBV7-9 | TRBD2 | CSSSGMLAGGDTQYF | TGTTCCAGCAGCGGGATGCTAGCGGGAGGAGATACGCAGTATTTT
NA | TRBJ2-5 | TRBV4-2 | TRBD2 | CASSQDFGLAGPRETQYF | TGTGCCAGCAGCCAAGATTTCGGGCTAGCGGGGCCCAGGGAGACCCAGTACTTC
NA | TRBJ2-6 | TRBV28 | NA | CASSLGGTGANVLTF | TGTGCCAGCAGTTTGGGGGGAACTGGGGCCAACGTCCTGACTTTC
NA | TRBJ2-7 | TRBV9 | TRBD1 | CASSVLQGAGEQYF | TGTGCCAGCAGCGTCCTACAGGGGGCTGGAGAGCAGTACTTC